Sequencing of this T cell receptor beta chain was carried out in a study of T cells expressing NK-cell markers. Turning to the study itself: Repertoire data for TCR beta were derived from sorted T cells (CD3+CD56+NKG2C+, CD3+CD56+NKG2C- and CD3+CD56-NKG2C+).

TCRdb reprocessed the 5' RACE reads, with one entry per CDR3 protein and no DNA. The sample table sets out about 460,000 distinct CDR3 sequences. This CDR3 contains 18 residues. Germline assignment: CDR1 SGHRS and CDR2 YFSETQ. The TCR sequence derives from a woman aged 45-65 years in good health. V gene TRBV5-1 combines with J gene TRBJ2-3; TCRdb selects TRBD2, and the lack of DNA leaves this call unchecked. Input material: blood T cells: a sorted CD56 or NKG2C T cell subset, CD4+ or CD8+ T cells, or bulk PBMC T cells (not recorded which). Here the CDR3 reads CASSRLAGGVSSTDTQYF.